This TCR beta chain comes out of a study of T cells after yellow fever vaccination. Overall study context: Preparation of the low-cell-number fractions used SMART-Seq v4 Ultra Low Input.

V lost 0 bases and J 4 bases, leaving 12 bases between the germline ends. CDR1 MNHEY and CDR2 SVGEGT come from the germline V gene. The CDR3 length is 15 residues. TCRdb independently ran MiXCR on the 5' RACE reads; one entry per CDR3 protein. The sample lists 170,000 or so distinct CDR3 sequences, 5.5% to 8% occurring once. The TCR comes from a man between 18 and 35 years old who received the YFV17D yellow fever vaccine. The input for sequencing was CD4+ T cells sorted from PBMCs, taken on the day of the first yellow fever vaccination. The chain is built from TRBV6-2 or TRBV6-3 and TRBJ1-1; D is ambiguous. The CDR3, as DNA: TGTGCCAGCAGTTACTCGGGAGCGCGGACCACTGAAGCTTTCTTT. Translating gives CASSYSGARTTEAFF.